The clone carrying this T cell receptor beta chain was counted a few times. Its antigen is not identified. This record belongs to a study of CD8 T cells in ankylosing spondylitis. Whole-study results and caveats: Ankylosing spondylitis blood seemed to carry a telltale TCR beta motif made of under ten highly homologous variants.

Quantitative 5'-RACE with molecular barcodes generated TCR beta libraries. Each CDR3 protein is one row after TCRdb ran MiXCR on the 5' RACE reads. The table lists fewer than 500,000 distinct CDR3 sequences, 20% to 25% of them singletons, with about a sixth in the top ten. The origin of this receptor is a male donor with ankylosing spondylitis. The sample consisted of blood, either unsorted or a sorted T cell fraction (not recorded which).

CDR3 nucleotides: TGTGCCAGCAGCTCCACGCCAGCAAATGAGCAGTTCTTC. Translation gives CASSSTPANEQFF. V usage is TRBV7-3 and J usage is TRBJ2-1; D unclear. Trimming shortened V by 4 bases and J by 7 bases, and 11 bases separated the two germline ends. The CDR3 length is 13 residues. Germline CDR1 SGHTA, CDR2 FQGTGA.